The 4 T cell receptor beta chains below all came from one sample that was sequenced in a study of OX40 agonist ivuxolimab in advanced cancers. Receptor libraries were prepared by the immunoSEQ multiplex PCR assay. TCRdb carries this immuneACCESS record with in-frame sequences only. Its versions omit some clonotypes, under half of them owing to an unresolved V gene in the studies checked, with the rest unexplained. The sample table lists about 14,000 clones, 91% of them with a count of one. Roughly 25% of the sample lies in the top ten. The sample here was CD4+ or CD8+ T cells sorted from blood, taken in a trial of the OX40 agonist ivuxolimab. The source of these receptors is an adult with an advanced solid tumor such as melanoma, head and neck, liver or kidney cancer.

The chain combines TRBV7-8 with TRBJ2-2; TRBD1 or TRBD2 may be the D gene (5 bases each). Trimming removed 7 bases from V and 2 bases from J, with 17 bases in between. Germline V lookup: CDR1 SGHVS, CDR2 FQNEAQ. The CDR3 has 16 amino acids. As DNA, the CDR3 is TGTGCCAGCAAGACCGGTGAGGGGCCAAACACCGGGGAGCTGTTTTTT. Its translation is CASKTGEGPNTGELFF.

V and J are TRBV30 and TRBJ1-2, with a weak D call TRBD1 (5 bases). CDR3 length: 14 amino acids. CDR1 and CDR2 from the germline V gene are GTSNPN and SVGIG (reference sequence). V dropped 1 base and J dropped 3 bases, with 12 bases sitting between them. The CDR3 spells CAWSAGGDYYGYTF. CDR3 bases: TGTGCCTGGAGTGCGGGGGGGGACTACTATGGCTACACCTTC.

CDR3 loop: CASAYPGAISVEQYF. CDR3 coding DNA: TGTGCCAGCGCCTACCCGGGAGCCATAAGTGTCGAGCAGTACTTC. The chain employs TRBV2 and TRBJ2-7; possible D gene TRBD2, 6 bases. Per the germline V gene, CDR1 is SNHLY and CDR2 is FYNNEI. V lost 8 bases and J lost 6, with 23 bases in between. The CDR3 consists of 15 residues. The full variable domain, in which reference TRBV2 and TRBJ2-7 provide the parts outside the CDR3, is EPEVTQTPSHQVTQMGQEVILRCVPISNHLYFYWYRQILGQKVEFLVSFYNNEISEKSEIFDDQFSVERPDGSNFTLKIRSTKLEDSAMYFCASAYPGAISVEQYFGPGTRLTVT.

CDR3 sequence: CASSPIRGTTGELFF. The CDR3 DNA reads as TGCGCCAGCAGCCCGATCCGGGGGACCACCGGGGAGCTGTTTTTT. The rearrangement uses TRBV4-1 and TRBJ2-2; D is perhaps TRBD2 (6 bases). The CDR3 has 15 residues. V lost 4 bases, J lost 4 bases, and 13 bases lay in between. Germline CDR1 and CDR2: MGHRA and YSYEKL.